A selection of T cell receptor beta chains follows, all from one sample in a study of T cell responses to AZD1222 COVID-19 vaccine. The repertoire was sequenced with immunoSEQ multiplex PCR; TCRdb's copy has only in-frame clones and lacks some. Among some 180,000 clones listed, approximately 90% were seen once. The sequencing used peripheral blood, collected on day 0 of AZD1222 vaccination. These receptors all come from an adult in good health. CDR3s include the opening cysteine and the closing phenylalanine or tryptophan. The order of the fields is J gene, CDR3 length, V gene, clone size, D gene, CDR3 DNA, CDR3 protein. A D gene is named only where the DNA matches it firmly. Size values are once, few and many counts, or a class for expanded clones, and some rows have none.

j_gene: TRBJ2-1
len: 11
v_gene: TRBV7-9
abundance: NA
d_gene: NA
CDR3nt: TGTGCCAGCAGCCTACGGAATGAGCAGTTCTTC
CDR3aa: CASSLRNEQFF

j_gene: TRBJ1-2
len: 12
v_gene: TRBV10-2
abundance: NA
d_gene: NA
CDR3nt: TGCGCCAGCAGGCGGACAGCGTATGGCTACACCTTC
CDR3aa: CASRRTAYGYTF

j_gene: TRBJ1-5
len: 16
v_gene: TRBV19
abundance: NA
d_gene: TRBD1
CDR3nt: TGTGCCAGTAGTATAGATCTATTGGGACAGGGGGTGTCCCAGCATTTT
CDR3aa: CASSIDLLGQGVSQHF

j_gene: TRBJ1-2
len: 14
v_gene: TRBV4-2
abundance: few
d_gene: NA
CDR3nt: TGTGCCAGCAGCCAAAACAGGAAAATAGGTGGCTACACCTTC
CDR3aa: CASSQNRKIGGYTF

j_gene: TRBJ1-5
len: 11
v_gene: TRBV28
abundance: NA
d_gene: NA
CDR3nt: TGTGCCAGCGCCTCGGATCAGCCCCAGCATTTT
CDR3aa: CASASDQPQHF

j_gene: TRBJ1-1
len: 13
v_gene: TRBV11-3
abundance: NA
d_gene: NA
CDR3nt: TGTGCCAGCAGCTTTCAGGGTAACACTGAAGCTTTCTTT
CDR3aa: CASSFQGNTEAFF

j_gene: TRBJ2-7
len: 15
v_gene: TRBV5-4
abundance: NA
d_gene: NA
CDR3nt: TGTGCCAGCAGCTTTCAGGAAAGGGTTTCCTACGAGCAGTACTTC
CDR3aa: CASSFQERVSYEQYF

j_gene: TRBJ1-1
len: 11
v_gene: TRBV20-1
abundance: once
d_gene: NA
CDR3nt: TGCAGCTCCTTTTTACTCTTTGAAGCTTTCTTT
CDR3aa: CSSFLLFEAFF

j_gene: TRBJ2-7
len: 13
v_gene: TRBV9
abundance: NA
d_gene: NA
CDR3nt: TGTGCCAGCAGCGTAGGCGGAACCTACGAGCAGTACTTC
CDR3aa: CASSVGGTYEQYF

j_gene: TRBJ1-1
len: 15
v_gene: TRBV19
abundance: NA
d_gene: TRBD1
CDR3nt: TGTGCCAGTAGTATGAATCAGGGGGCGAGGACTGAAGCTTTCTTT
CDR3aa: CASSMNQGARTEAFF

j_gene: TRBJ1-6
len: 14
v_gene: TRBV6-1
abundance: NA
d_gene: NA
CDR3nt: TGTGCCAGCAGTGACACCAACTATAATTCACCCCTCCACTTT
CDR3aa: CASSDTNYNSPLHF

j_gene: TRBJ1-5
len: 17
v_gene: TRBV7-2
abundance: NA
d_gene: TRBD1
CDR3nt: TGTGCCAGCAGCTTGTTTACAGGGGGCTCGGGCAATCAGCCCCAGCATTTT
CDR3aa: CASSLFTGGSGNQPQHF

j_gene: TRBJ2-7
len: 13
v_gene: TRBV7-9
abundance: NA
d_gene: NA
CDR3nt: TGTGCCAGCAGCTTATCTTTCGGATACGAGCAGTACTTC
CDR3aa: CASSLSFGYEQYF

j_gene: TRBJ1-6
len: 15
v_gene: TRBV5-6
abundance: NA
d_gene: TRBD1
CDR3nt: TGTGCCAGCAGCTTGGCAGGGGGCCCTAATTCACCCCTCCACTTT
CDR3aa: CASSLAGGPNSPLHF

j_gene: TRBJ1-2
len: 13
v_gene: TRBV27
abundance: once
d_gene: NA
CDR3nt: TGTGCCAGCAGTTTTGCAAGAAACTATGGCTACACCTTC
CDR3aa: CASSFARNYGYTF

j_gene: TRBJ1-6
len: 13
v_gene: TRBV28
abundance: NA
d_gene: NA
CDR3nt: TGTGCCAGCAAAGCCCTGCGCGATTCACCCCTCCACTTT
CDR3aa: CASKALRDSPLHF

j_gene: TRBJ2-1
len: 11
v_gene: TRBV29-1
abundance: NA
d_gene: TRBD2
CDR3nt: TGCAGCGAACTAGCGGGGGGACAGCAGTTCTTC
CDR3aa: CSELAGGQQFF

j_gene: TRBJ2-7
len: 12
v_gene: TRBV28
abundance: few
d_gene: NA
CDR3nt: TGTGCCAGCAGTTCCCGACTCTACGAGCAGTACTTC
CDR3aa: CASSSRLYEQYF

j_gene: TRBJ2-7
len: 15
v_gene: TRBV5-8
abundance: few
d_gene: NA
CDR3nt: TGTGCCAGCAGATCCGGAGGGGGGATACACCTCGAGCAGTACTTC
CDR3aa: CASRSGGGIHLEQYF

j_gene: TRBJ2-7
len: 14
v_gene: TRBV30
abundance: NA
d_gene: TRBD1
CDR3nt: TGTGCCTGGAACCCGACAGGGGGCAGTTACGAGCAGTACTTC
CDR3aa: CAWNPTGGSYEQYF

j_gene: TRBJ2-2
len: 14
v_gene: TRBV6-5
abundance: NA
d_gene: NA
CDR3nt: TGTGCCAGCAGCGGGGTCAGCGGTGGCGGGGAGCTGTTTTTT
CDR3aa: CASSGVSGGGELFF

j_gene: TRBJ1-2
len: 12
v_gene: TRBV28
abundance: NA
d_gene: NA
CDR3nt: TGTGCCAGCAGTTTGGTCCAGGGTGGCTACACCTTC
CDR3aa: CASSLVQGGYTF

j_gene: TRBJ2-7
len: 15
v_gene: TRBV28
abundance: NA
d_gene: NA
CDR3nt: TGTGCCAGCAGTTCGACAGGATCGGTATCCTACGAGCAGTACTTC
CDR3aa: CASSSTGSVSYEQYF

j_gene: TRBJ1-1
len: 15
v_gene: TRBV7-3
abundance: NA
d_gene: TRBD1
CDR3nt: TGTGCCAGCAGCTTAACTACCGACAGGGACACTGAAGCTTTCTTT
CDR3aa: CASSLTTDRDTEAFF

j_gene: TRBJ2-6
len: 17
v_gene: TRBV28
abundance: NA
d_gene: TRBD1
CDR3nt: TGTGCCAGCAGGGACGGGACAGGGAATTCCCGGGCCAACGTCCTGACTTTC
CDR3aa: CASRDGTGNSRANVLTF

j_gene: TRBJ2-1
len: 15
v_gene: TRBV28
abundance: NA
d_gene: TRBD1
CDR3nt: TGTGCCAGCAGTGGCCCCGGACAGGGATACAATGAGCAGTTCTTC
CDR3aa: CASSGPGQGYNEQFF